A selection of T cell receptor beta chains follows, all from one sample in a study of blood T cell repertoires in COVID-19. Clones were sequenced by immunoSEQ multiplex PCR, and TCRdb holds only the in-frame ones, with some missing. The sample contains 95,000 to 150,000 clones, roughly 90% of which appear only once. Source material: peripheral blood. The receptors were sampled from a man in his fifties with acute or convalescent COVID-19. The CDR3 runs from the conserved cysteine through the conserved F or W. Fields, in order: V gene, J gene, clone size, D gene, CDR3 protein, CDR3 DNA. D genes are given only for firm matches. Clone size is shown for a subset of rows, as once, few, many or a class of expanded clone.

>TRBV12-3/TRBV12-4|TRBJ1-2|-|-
CASSFQGLGYTF
TGTGCCAGCAGTTTTCAGGGCCTCGGCTACACCTTC
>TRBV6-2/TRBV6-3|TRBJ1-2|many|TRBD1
CASSYTGTGGDGYTF
TGTGCCAGCAGTTACACCGGGACAGGGGGCGATGGCTACACCTTC
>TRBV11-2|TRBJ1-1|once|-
CASKSRPLDPGNPEAFF
TGTGCCAGCAAAAGTCGTCCCCTCGATCCTGGCAACCCTGAAGCTTTCTTT
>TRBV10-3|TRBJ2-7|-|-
CAISDRGRDMSPDEQYF
TGTGCCATCAGTGATAGGGGGAGGGACATGTCGCCCGACGAGCAGTACTTC
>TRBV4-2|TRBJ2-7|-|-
CASSLQGGYEQYF
TGTGCCAGCAGCTTACAGGGTGGGTACGAGCAGTACTTC
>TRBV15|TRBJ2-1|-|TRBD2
CATSPTSGSFRQFF
TGTGCCACCAGTCCCACTAGCGGGAGCTTTCGACAGTTCTTC
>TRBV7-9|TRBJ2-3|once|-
CASSLVGGVGTDTQYF
TGTGCCAGCAGCTTAGTAGGGGGAGTGGGTACAGATACGCAGTATTTT
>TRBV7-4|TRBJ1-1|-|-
CASSLILNEGAWDTEAFF
TGTGCCAGCAGCTTAATCCTGAATGAGGGCGCTTGGGACACTGAAGCTTTCTTT
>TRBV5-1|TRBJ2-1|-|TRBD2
CASGTSGGRYNEQFF
TGCGCCAGCGGGACTAGTGGCGGGAGGTACAATGAGCAGTTCTTC
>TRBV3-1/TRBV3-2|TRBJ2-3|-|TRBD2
CASSPSGLAGAGTDTQYF
TGTGCCAGCAGCCCCAGCGGACTAGCGGGAGCGGGGACAGATACGCAGTATTTT
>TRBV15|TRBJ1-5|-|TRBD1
CATSRAGTGVQPQHF
TGTGCCACCAGCAGAGCCGGGACAGGGGTTCAGCCCCAGCATTTT
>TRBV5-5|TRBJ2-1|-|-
CASSLVPGDEQFF
TGTGCCAGCAGCTTGGTCCCGGGGGATGAGCAGTTCTTC
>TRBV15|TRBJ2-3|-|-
CATSSRDSTDTQYF
TGTGCCACCAGCTCGAGAGATAGCACAGATACGCAGTATTTT
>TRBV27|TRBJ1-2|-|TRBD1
CASSSKGQGNYGYTF
TGTGCCAGCAGTTCCAAGGGACAGGGGAACTATGGCTACACCTTC
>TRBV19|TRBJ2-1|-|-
CASSIGEGYNEQFF
TGTGCCAGTAGTATAGGTGAGGGTTACAATGAGCAGTTCTTC
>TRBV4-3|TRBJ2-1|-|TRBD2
CASSQEPPPLAGFYNEQFF
TGCGCCAGCAGCCAAGAACCTCCCCCGCTAGCGGGATTCTACAATGAGCAGTTCTTC
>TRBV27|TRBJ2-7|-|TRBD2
CASSPFSGRAYEQYF
TGTGCCAGCAGCCCCTTTAGCGGGAGGGCGTACGAGCAGTACTTC
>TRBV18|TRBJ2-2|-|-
CASSPKMDSTGELFF
TGTGCCAGCTCACCCAAGATGGACTCGACCGGGGAGCTGTTTTTT
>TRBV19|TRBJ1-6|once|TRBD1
CASSPRGNSPLHF
TGTGCCAGTAGTCCCAGGGGGAATTCACCCCTCCACTTT
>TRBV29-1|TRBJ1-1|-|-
CSVFPRGASTEAFF
TGCAGCGTTTTCCCCCGGGGGGCTAGCACTGAAGCTTTCTTT
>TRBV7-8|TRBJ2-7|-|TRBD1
CASSSTPGQGAYEQYF
TGTGCCAGCAGCAGTACCCCGGGACAGGGTGCCTACGAGCAGTACTTC
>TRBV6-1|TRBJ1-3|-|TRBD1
CASSEVQIGTGWRGNTIYF
TGTGCCAGCAGTGAAGTGCAAATCGGGACAGGGTGGAGAGGAAACACCATATATTTT
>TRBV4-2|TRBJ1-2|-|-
CASSQDWGGAVYGYTF
TGTGCCAGCAGCCAAGACTGGGGGGGGGCTGTCTATGGCTACACCTTC
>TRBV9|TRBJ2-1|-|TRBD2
CASSATSGSYNEQFF
TGTGCCAGCAGCGCTACTAGCGGGTCCTACAATGAGCAGTTCTTC
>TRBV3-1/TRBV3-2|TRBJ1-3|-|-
CASSEYPGNTIYF
TGTGCCAGCAGCGAGTACCCTGGAAACACCATATATTTT
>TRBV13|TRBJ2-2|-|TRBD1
CASSPDREAGELFF
TGTGCCAGCAGCCCGGACAGGGAGGCCGGGGAGCTGTTTTTT
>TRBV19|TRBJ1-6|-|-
CASRPGLSLGSYNSPLHF
TGTGCCAGCAGGCCGGGACTCAGCCTGGGGTCCTATAATTCACCCCTCCACTTT
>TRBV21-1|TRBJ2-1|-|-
CASLGLLGNEQFF
TGTGCCAGCCTGGGACTACTAGGCAATGAGCAGTTCTTC
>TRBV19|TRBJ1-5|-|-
CASSDRPTKNQPQHF
TGTGCCAGTAGTGACCGGCCTACTAAAAATCAGCCCCAGCATTTT
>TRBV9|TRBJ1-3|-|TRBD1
CASSDPTGGFGNTIYF
TGTGCCAGCAGCGACCCGACAGGGGGCTTTGGAAACACCATATATTTT
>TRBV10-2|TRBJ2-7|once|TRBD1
CASSRQGASYEQYF
TGCGCCAGCAGTCGACAGGGGGCCTCCTACGAGCAGTACTTC
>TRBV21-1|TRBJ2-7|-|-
CASSEHPPAGGYEQYF
TGTGCCAGCAGCGAACATCCTCCAGCGGGAGGGTACGAGCAGTACTTC
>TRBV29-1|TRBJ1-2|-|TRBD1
CSVQGQGIYGYTF
TGCAGCGTGCAGGGACAGGGCATCTATGGCTACACCTTC
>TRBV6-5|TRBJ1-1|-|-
CASSGGRSTEAFF
TGTGCCAGCAGCGGGGGACGGAGCACTGAAGCTTTCTTT
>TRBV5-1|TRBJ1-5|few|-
CASSSGDSNQPQHF
TGCGCCAGCAGCTCGGGGGATAGCAATCAGCCCCAGCATTTT
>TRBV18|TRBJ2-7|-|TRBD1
CASSPGYRGHYSYEQYF
TGTGCCAGCTCACCGGGTTACAGGGGCCATTACTCCTACGAGCAGTACTTC
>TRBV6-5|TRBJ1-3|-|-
CASSPVRSGNTIYF
TGTGCCAGCAGTCCCGTCCGCTCTGGAAACACCATATATTTT
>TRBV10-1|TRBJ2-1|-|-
CASSGGDPYNEQFF
TGCGCCAGCAGTGGAGGAGATCCCTACAATGAGCAGTTCTTC
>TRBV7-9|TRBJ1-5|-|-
CASSSFPQPQHF
TGTGCCAGCAGCTCATTCCCCCAGCCCCAGCATTTT
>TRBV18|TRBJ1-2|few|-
CASSPDSFYGYTF
TGTGCCAGCTCACCGGACAGTTTCTATGGCTACACCTTC
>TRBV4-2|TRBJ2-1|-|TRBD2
CASSEPGLGPPREQFF
TGTGCCAGCAGCGAACCGGGACTAGGGCCCCCCCGTGAGCAGTTCTTC
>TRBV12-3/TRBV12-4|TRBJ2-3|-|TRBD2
CASSLGGRDTQYF
TGTGCCAGCAGTTTGGGAGGGAGAGATACGCAGTATTTT
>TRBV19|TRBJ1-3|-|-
CASSITGPGNTIYF
TGTGCCAGTAGTATTACAGGCCCTGGAAACACCATATATTTT
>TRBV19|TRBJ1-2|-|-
CASSGGENYGYTF
TGTGCCAGTAGTGGAGGGGAAAACTATGGCTACACCTTC
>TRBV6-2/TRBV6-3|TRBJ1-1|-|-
CASSHGGENTEAFF
TGTGCCAGCAGCCACGGTGGAGAGAACACTGAAGCTTTCTTT
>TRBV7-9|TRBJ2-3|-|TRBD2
CASSLVGRSLAGAGQYF
TGTGCCAGCAGCTTAGTAGGCCGCTCACTAGCGGGAGCGGGGCAGTATTTT
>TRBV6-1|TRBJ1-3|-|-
CASSDGGARYAIYF
TGTGCCAGCAGTGATGGGGGGGCGCGGTACGCCATATATTTT
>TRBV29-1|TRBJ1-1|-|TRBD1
CSVESRDSLMVNTEAFF
TGCAGCGTTGAAAGCAGGGACAGTTTGATGGTGAACACTGAAGCTTTCTTT
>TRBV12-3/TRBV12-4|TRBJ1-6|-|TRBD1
CASSWGQGSPLHF
TGTGCCAGCAGTTGGGGACAGGGGTCACCCCTCCACTTT
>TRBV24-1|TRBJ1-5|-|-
CATSDKYSNQPQHF
TGTGCCACCAGTGATAAATATAGCAATCAGCCCCAGCATTTT